This record concerns one T cell receptor beta chain sequence. Its antigen is currently not known. Within one base of it there is no much larger clone, and no base qualities were kept. The data originate from a study of blood T cells in healthy people across ages (dated by TCRdb to 2015 to 2017). At the level of the whole study: In model experiments, roughly one uniquely barcoded TCR beta cDNA molecule per two T cells was captured by template switching. Donors were grouped into four age groups: young (average roughly 15 years), middle-aged (around 39), aged (roughly 67) and long-lived (around 80). To avoid experimental bias, donors of different ages were randomly spread across the sequencing lanes. Age-related changes in TCR beta repertoire diversity were measured in the study by deep sequencing normalized with unique cDNA molecular identifiers. For two donors (one aged 18 to 30 and one aged 80 or older), the study analyzed two additional independent replicas of 1 million unique cDNA reads from the same blood draw.

Paper-wide results and their limitations: Observed TCR beta diversity per million T cells fell roughly linearly with age, and a significant reduction was already apparent by age around 44. Since profiling was done on bulk unsorted PBMCs, naive and antigen-experienced compartments could not be conclusively compared. Estimates of total diversity from one million sequenced T cells were regarded as lower bounds and underestimates. Because the CMV infection status of the donors was unknown, age-related changes in expanded clonotypes may potentially have been confounded. The long-lived group showed more naive CD4+ T cells, fewer expanded clones and increased TCR diversity than the aged group, suggesting age selection. Observed TCR beta diversity correlated strongly with the percentage of naive T cells measured by flow cytometry.

Systemically healthy Caucasian individuals from Russia, 35 to 40 in total and aged about 6 to 95 years, were included as donors. Around 10 milliliters of peripheral blood were drawn from each donor into EDTA-treated Vacutainer tubes. Ficoll-Paque density-gradient centrifugation was used to isolate PBMCs, with at least 6 million obtained per sample. Total RNA was extracted from PBMCs with Trizol reagent, with at least 6 micrograms obtained per sample. For every donor, an aliquot of PBMCs went through flow cytometry to measure the percentages of naive CD45RAhigh/CD27high T cells. V is shortened by 2 bases, J by 2 bases, and the region joining them spans 7 bases. CDR1 and CDR2 were assigned from the germline V gene as MDHEN and SYDVKM. CDR3 length: 14 amino acids, cysteine to phenylalanine. Just CDR3 DNA is preserved here, 42 bases in frame from base 1. The library was generated by 5' RACE. Sequencing used an Illumina HiSeq 2500. A second PCR of roughly 7 to 11 cycles was run with a J-beta primer mix and a sample-barcoded 5' primer. Each TCR beta cDNA molecule received a unique molecular identifier from a template-switch 5' adaptor carrying 12 random nucleotides. Each sample yielded at least 3 million CDR3-containing paired-end reads. All of the RNA was converted into first-strand cDNA using the Mint cDNA synthesis kit, with a TRBC-specific oligonucleotide serving as the primer. All cDNA was treated with uracil-DNA glycosylase and then went through a first 18-cycle PCR with the universal primers M1SS and BC2_uni_R. The authors processed their data as follows. For normalization, 1 million high-quality reads, each with a distinct molecular identifier, were randomly selected from each sample. Reads with shared molecular identifiers were discarded instead of being binned into consensus sequences. MiTCR, set to a Q25 quality threshold and the strictest error-elimination algorithm, was used for CDR3 identification, clonotype clustering and error correction. A nonparametric unseen species model with Euler transformation was used to estimate a lower bound on total TCR beta diversity. TCRdb redid the processing of the public reads, applying fastp at Q25 and MiXCR, and retained in-frame beta chains. Every entry covers one CDR3 protein and lists the most common genes and DNA from its rows. It is TCRdb's table, rather than the study itself, that gives the V and J calls and clone size. Across this sample there are some 320,000 distinct CDR3 sequences, with roughly 26% seen only once. 25% to 30% of the sample lies in the top ten.

The sequencing input was blood. The chain was built from TRBV28 and TRBJ1-3; no confident D gene assignment can be made. The source of this sequence is a woman in her sixties or seventies in good health. The CDR3 region has the sequence CASSLGDTGNTIYF. The nucleotides are TGTGCCAGCAGTTTAGGGGATACTGGAAACACCATATATTTT.